This is a list of T cell receptor beta chains from one sample in a study of cytomegalovirus exposure and HLA in healthy donors. Profiled with immunoSEQ multiplex PCR; TCRdb holds only in-frame clones, not every one. Seen here are 150,000 to 200,000 clones, roughly a tenth observed once, and the top ten hold less than 1.5%. Sample: PBMCs. These receptors came from a young woman in good health and CMV-seropositive. The CDR3 runs from the conserved cysteine through the conserved F or W. Each record gives: J gene, clone size, V gene, D gene, CDR3 protein, CDR3 DNA. D genes are given only for firm matches. Only part of the rows carry a size: once, few, many, or a class if the clone is expanded.

j_call: TRBJ2-5
clone_size: .
v_call: TRBV5-1
d_call: TRBD1
cdr3_aa: CASSLGQGQETQYF
cdr3_nt: TGCGCCAGCAGCCTGGGACAGGGGCAAGAGACCCAGTACTTC

j_call: TRBJ2-5
clone_size: .
v_call: TRBV5-1
d_call: TRBD2
cdr3_aa: CASSLGLAGYLETQYF
cdr3_nt: TGCGCCAGCAGCCTGGGACTAGCGGGGTACTTGGAGACCCAGTACTTC

j_call: TRBJ2-6
clone_size: few
v_call: TRBV18
d_call: .
cdr3_aa: CASSLIDTAISGANVLTF
cdr3_nt: TGTGCCAGCTCACTCATAGATACAGCAATCTCTGGGGCCAACGTCCTGACTTTC

j_call: TRBJ1-2
clone_size: .
v_call: TRBV5-1
d_call: .
cdr3_aa: CASSEGQYGYTF
cdr3_nt: TGCGCCAGCAGCGAAGGACAGTATGGCTACACCTTC

j_call: TRBJ2-7
clone_size: .
v_call: TRBV9
d_call: .
cdr3_aa: CASSPGTPSYEQYF
cdr3_nt: TGTGCCAGCAGCCCGGGGACTCCAAGCTACGAGCAGTACTTC

j_call: TRBJ2-1
clone_size: few
v_call: TRBV25-1
d_call: TRBD1
cdr3_aa: CASRDRENNEQFF
cdr3_nt: TGTGCCAGCAGGGACAGGGAAAACAATGAGCAGTTCTTC

j_call: TRBJ1-5
clone_size: few
v_call: TRBV6-1
d_call: .
cdr3_aa: CASISQINSNQPQHF
cdr3_nt: TGTGCCAGCATATCACAGATCAATAGCAATCAGCCCCAGCATTTT

j_call: TRBJ1-5
clone_size: .
v_call: TRBV7-6
d_call: .
cdr3_aa: CASSPIALGNQPQHF
cdr3_nt: TGTGCCAGCAGTCCGATTGCGTTGGGCAATCAGCCCCAGCATTTT

j_call: TRBJ2-2
clone_size: .
v_call: TRBV6-4
d_call: TRBD1
cdr3_aa: CASSVRTGATGELFF
cdr3_nt: TGTGCCAGCAGTGTGAGGACAGGGGCCACCGGGGAGCTGTTTTTT

j_call: TRBJ2-7
clone_size: .
v_call: TRBV19
d_call: TRBD2
cdr3_aa: CASSIVFKRDSYEQYF
cdr3_nt: TGTGCCAGTAGTATAGTTTTCAAGCGGGACTCCTACGAGCAGTACTTC

j_call: TRBJ2-3
clone_size: few
v_call: TRBV11-1
d_call: TRBD2
cdr3_aa: CASSLGIDTRGGTDTQYF
cdr3_nt: TGTGCCAGCAGCTTAGGCATTGATACGCGGGGGGGCACAGATACGCAGTATTTT

j_call: TRBJ2-1
clone_size: .
v_call: TRBV18
d_call: TRBD2
cdr3_aa: CASSPSGLAGGRETEQFF
cdr3_nt: TGTGCCAGCTCACCATCTGGACTAGCGGGGGGGAGAGAGACTGAGCAGTTCTTC

j_call: TRBJ2-5
clone_size: few
v_call: TRBV5-1
d_call: TRBD1
cdr3_aa: CASSRTGGVQETQYF
cdr3_nt: TGCGCCAGCAGCCGAACAGGGGGAGTCCAAGAGACCCAGTACTTC

j_call: TRBJ2-2
clone_size: few
v_call: TRBV14
d_call: .
cdr3_aa: CASSRRHRETGELFF
cdr3_nt: TGTGCCAGCAGCCGCAGACACAGGGAAACCGGGGAGCTGTTTTTT

j_call: TRBJ2-5
clone_size: .
v_call: TRBV5-6
d_call: .
cdr3_aa: CASSLEDSEETQYF
cdr3_nt: TGTGCCAGCAGCTTGGAAGACTCCGAAGAGACCCAGTACTTC

j_call: TRBJ2-3
clone_size: .
v_call: TRBV4-1
d_call: TRBD2
cdr3_aa: CASSLGGSSGLTNTQYF
cdr3_nt: TGCGCCAGCAGCCTTGGGGGGTCTAGCGGCCTCACAAATACGCAGTATTTT

j_call: TRBJ2-1
clone_size: few
v_call: TRBV10-1
d_call: .
cdr3_aa: CASSPVPLASKEEGSMDEQFF
cdr3_nt: TGCGCCAGCTCCCCAGTCCCATTAGCGTCCAAGGAGGAGGGGTCTATGGACGAGCAGTTCTTC

j_call: TRBJ2-3
clone_size: .
v_call: TRBV5-1
d_call: TRBD2
cdr3_aa: CASSRGTSGIVGDTQYF
cdr3_nt: TGCGCCAGCAGCAGGGGGACTAGCGGGATAGTAGGAGATACGCAGTATTTT

j_call: TRBJ2-1
clone_size: few
v_call: TRBV5-8
d_call: .
cdr3_aa: CASSLGIAESSYNEQFF
cdr3_nt: TGTGCCAGCAGCTTGGGAATAGCGGAAAGCTCCTACAATGAGCAGTTCTTC

j_call: TRBJ2-2
clone_size: .
v_call: TRBV5-6
d_call: .
cdr3_aa: CASSYTLLATGTGELFF
cdr3_nt: TGTGCCAGCAGCTACACCCTCCTAGCGACAGGGACCGGGGAGCTGTTTTTT

j_call: TRBJ1-4
clone_size: .
v_call: TRBV5-6
d_call: TRBD1
cdr3_aa: CASSHQGANEKLFF
cdr3_nt: TGTGCCAGCAGCCATCAGGGGGCGAATGAAAAACTGTTTTTT

j_call: TRBJ2-7
clone_size: .
v_call: TRBV18
d_call: .
cdr3_aa: CASSPPGAYEQYF
cdr3_nt: TGTGCCAGCTCACCACCGGGGGCTTACGAGCAGTACTTC

j_call: TRBJ2-6
clone_size: few
v_call: TRBV27
d_call: TRBD1
cdr3_aa: CASSSQGAIRANVLTF
cdr3_nt: TGTGCCAGCAGTTCTCAGGGGGCAATTAGGGCCAACGTCCTGACTTTC

j_call: TRBJ2-2
clone_size: few
v_call: TRBV7-2
d_call: .
cdr3_aa: CASSLVLTGELFF
cdr3_nt: TGTGCCAGCAGCTTAGTGCTAACCGGGGAGCTGTTTTTT

j_call: TRBJ1-1
clone_size: .
v_call: TRBV6-5
d_call: .
cdr3_aa: CASRISGKAEAFF
cdr3_nt: TGTGCCAGCAGGATCTCAGGGAAGGCTGAAGCTTTCTTT

j_call: TRBJ2-7
clone_size: few
v_call: TRBV5-4
d_call: TRBD2
cdr3_aa: CASSDSGRSSYEQYF
cdr3_nt: TGTGCCAGCAGTGATAGCGGGAGGTCATCCTACGAGCAGTACTTC

j_call: TRBJ2-2
clone_size: .
v_call: TRBV27
d_call: TRBD1
cdr3_aa: CASSWTGNSGELFF
cdr3_nt: TGTGCCAGCAGCTGGACAGGGAATTCCGGGGAGCTGTTTTTT

j_call: TRBJ1-5
clone_size: few
v_call: TRBV27
d_call: .
cdr3_aa: CASSLTARRSNQPQHF
cdr3_nt: TGTGCCAGCAGTTTGACAGCCCGACGAAGCAATCAGCCCCAGCATTTT

j_call: TRBJ1-2
clone_size: few
v_call: TRBV23-1
d_call: .
cdr3_aa: CASSPWAGAADGYTF
cdr3_nt: TGCGCCAGCAGTCCTTGGGCGGGGGCCGCGGATGGCTACACCTTC

j_call: TRBJ1-2
clone_size: .
v_call: TRBV5-1
d_call: TRBD1
cdr3_aa: CASSLIGGWGYTF
cdr3_nt: TGCGCCAGCAGCTTGATAGGGGGCTGGGGCTACACCTTC

j_call: TRBJ2-3
clone_size: .
v_call: TRBV18
d_call: TRBD2
cdr3_aa: CASSLLAGDTDTQYF
cdr3_nt: TGTGCCAGCTCTCTACTAGCGGGAGATACAGATACGCAGTATTTT

j_call: TRBJ2-7
clone_size: few
v_call: TRBV5-1
d_call: .
cdr3_aa: CASSLAIGGPPYEQYF
cdr3_nt: TGCGCCAGCAGCTTGGCCATTGGGGGCCCACCTTACGAGCAGTACTTC

j_call: TRBJ1-3
clone_size: few
v_call: TRBV7-3
d_call: .
cdr3_aa: CASSFSTGNTIYF
cdr3_nt: TGTGCCAGCAGCTTCTCTACTGGAAACACCATATATTTT

j_call: TRBJ1-1
clone_size: .
v_call: TRBV14
d_call: .
cdr3_aa: CASSFSGRSEAFF
cdr3_nt: TGTGCCAGCAGCTTCAGCGGCCGATCAGAAGCTTTCTTT

j_call: TRBJ1-1
clone_size: few
v_call: TRBV30
d_call: .
cdr3_aa: CAWSIAGTRTEAFF
cdr3_nt: TGTGCCTGGAGTATAGCCGGGACTCGCACTGAAGCTTTCTTT

j_call: TRBJ1-1
clone_size: .
v_call: TRBV6-1
d_call: .
cdr3_aa: CASSFGHNTEAFF
cdr3_nt: TGTGCCAGCAGTTTCGGACATAACACTGAAGCTTTCTTT

j_call: TRBJ2-1
clone_size: few
v_call: TRBV5-1
d_call: .
cdr3_aa: CASSYEGYPHEQFF
cdr3_nt: TGCGCCAGCAGCTACGAGGGCTACCCCCATGAGCAGTTCTTC

j_call: TRBJ2-7
clone_size: .
v_call: TRBV19
d_call: .
cdr3_aa: CASSIAGAWDEQYF
cdr3_nt: TGTGCCAGTAGTATAGCAGGGGCTTGGGACGAGCAGTACTTC

j_call: TRBJ2-7
clone_size: few
v_call: TRBV7-8
d_call: .
cdr3_aa: CASSPREGVYEQYF
cdr3_nt: TGTGCCAGCAGCCCCCGAGAGGGGGTCTACGAGCAGTACTTC

j_call: TRBJ2-2
clone_size: few
v_call: TRBV11-1
d_call: .
cdr3_aa: CASSLGDWTGELFF
cdr3_nt: TGTGCCAGCAGCTTGGGAGACTGGACCGGGGAGCTGTTTTTT

j_call: TRBJ2-1
clone_size: .
v_call: TRBV23-1
d_call: TRBD1
cdr3_aa: CASSSDRDDEQFF
cdr3_nt: TGCGCCAGCAGTTCCGACAGGGACGATGAGCAGTTCTTC

j_call: TRBJ1-4
clone_size: .
v_call: TRBV13
d_call: .
cdr3_aa: CASSRTQQGREKLFF
cdr3_nt: TGTGCCAGCAGCCGAACCCAACAGGGTCGTGAAAAACTGTTTTTT

j_call: TRBJ1-2
clone_size: few
v_call: TRBV7-8
d_call: TRBD1
cdr3_aa: CASSARDRGDYGYTF
cdr3_nt: TGTGCCAGCAGCGCCCGGGACAGGGGTGACTATGGCTACACCTTC

j_call: TRBJ1-2
clone_size: many
v_call: TRBV7-2
d_call: TRBD1
cdr3_aa: CASSKGTGGASYGYTF
cdr3_nt: TGTGCCAGCAGCAAAGGGACAGGGGGCGCGAGCTATGGCTACACCTTC

j_call: TRBJ2-3
clone_size: .
v_call: TRBV5-1
d_call: .
cdr3_aa: CASSFTASSTDTQYF
cdr3_nt: TGCGCCAGCAGCTTTACTGCGTCAAGCACAGATACGCAGTATTTT

j_call: TRBJ2-3
clone_size: .
v_call: TRBV7-6
d_call: TRBD1
cdr3_aa: CASSLAAGTGSGVSQYF
cdr3_nt: TGTGCCAGCAGCTTAGCTGCCGGGACAGGGAGTGGTGTGTCGCAGTATTTT

j_call: TRBJ2-1
clone_size: few
v_call: TRBV25-1
d_call: TRBD1
cdr3_aa: CASSGLGQGDNEQFF
cdr3_nt: TGTGCCAGCAGCGGTTTGGGACAGGGGGACAATGAGCAGTTCTTC

j_call: TRBJ2-2
clone_size: .
v_call: TRBV7-2
d_call: TRBD1
cdr3_aa: CASSLSQGEGGELFF
cdr3_nt: TGTGCCAGCAGCTTATCCCAGGGGGAAGGTGGGGAGCTGTTTTTT

j_call: TRBJ2-6
clone_size: .
v_call: TRBV4-2
d_call: .
cdr3_aa: CASSQVGIGGDRLHSGANVLTF
cdr3_nt: TGTGCCAGCAGCCAAGTAGGTATCGGGGGGGACAGACTCCATTCTGGGGCCAACGTCCTGACTTTC

j_call: TRBJ1-1
clone_size: few
v_call: TRBV5-1
d_call: TRBD1
cdr3_aa: CASSPQGQGNTEAFF
cdr3_nt: TGCGCCAGCAGCCCGCAGGGACAGGGGAACACTGAAGCTTTCTTT

j_call: TRBJ2-1
clone_size: .
v_call: TRBV7-2
d_call: .
cdr3_aa: CASSLAGHNEQFF
cdr3_nt: TGTGCCAGCAGCTTAGCGGGCCACAATGAGCAGTTCTTC

j_call: TRBJ2-7
clone_size: few
v_call: TRBV5-4
d_call: .
cdr3_aa: CASSSGVYEQYF
cdr3_nt: TGTGCCAGCAGCTCAGGGGTCTACGAGCAGTACTTC

j_call: TRBJ2-7
clone_size: .
v_call: TRBV28
d_call: TRBD1
cdr3_aa: CASSLRGPPYEQYF
cdr3_nt: TGTGCCAGCAGTTTAAGGGGGCCCCCCTACGAGCAGTACTTC

j_call: TRBJ2-7
clone_size: .
v_call: TRBV7-6
d_call: TRBD2
cdr3_aa: CASSLGGRKYEQYF
cdr3_nt: TGTGCCAGCAGCTTGGGCGGGAGAAAGTACGAGCAGTACTTC

j_call: TRBJ2-2
clone_size: few
v_call: TRBV4-1
d_call: TRBD2
cdr3_aa: CASSQDNSGRAGELFF
cdr3_nt: TGCGCCAGCAGCCAAGATAACAGCGGGAGAGCCGGGGAGCTGTTTTTT